Included here is one TCR delta chain sequence, with context. Its antigen remains unknown. The template was reverse-transcribed extracted RNA. CDR3 amplicons came from multiplex PCR with pooled V-gene forward and constant-region reverse primers. TCRdb re-called clones from the multiplex PCR reads using CATT. This sample yields about 75,000 delta-chain clones, of which about 35% are seen a single time; 0.2% to 0.3% belongs to the top ten. The record originates from a study of Vδ1+ human thymocytes. Whole-study findings and limits: Thymic TRG and TRD repertoires appeared highly polyclonal, with Gaussian CDR3 length distributions. Bulk data may be misread because of unexpected Vdelta2 sequences.

Germline V lookup: CDR1 TSWWSYY, CDR2 QGS. Trimming removed 6 bases from V and 9 bases from J, with 29 bases in between. The CDR3 is 17 residues long. The sequenced sample was Vdelta1+ gamma-delta thymocytes from the thymus. Subset meaning: FACS-sorted CD3+ TCRalphabeta- TCRVdelta1+ TCRVdelta2- thymocytes. This receptor was taken from a boy under two years old who had congenital heart surgery. This chain joins TRDV1 and TRDJ1; possible D gene TRDD2, 6 bases. CDR3 coding DNA: TGTGCTCTTGGTTACCCTAATCCTACTTGGCTGGTCGGGGAACTCATCTTT. Residues: CALGYPNPTWLVGELIF.